Listed below are T cell receptor beta chains from one sample, sequenced in a study of blood T cell repertoires in COVID-19. Method: immunoSEQ multiplex PCR; TCRdb's copy keeps in-frame clones and lacks some. Of 350,000 or so clones listed, approximately 82% are singletons. The sample consisted of peripheral blood. Receptors were obtained from a man aged 25 to 40 with active or convalescent COVID-19. Each CDR3 is given with its conserved first and last residue. A D gene is named only where the DNA matches it firmly. A row's size may be missing; if present it is once, few, many or a size class.

cdr3_aa | cdr3_nt | clone_size | j_call | v_call | d_call
CAWRIDRLQETQYF | TGTGCCTGGAGGATAGACAGGCTCCAAGAGACCCAGTACTTC | - | TRBJ2-5 | TRBV30 | -
CASSLPTRAGGAGTEAFF | TGTGCCAGCAGCCTACCCACGAGGGCAGGGGGCGCGGGTACTGAAGCTTTCTTT | - | TRBJ1-1 | TRBV7-9 | TRBD1
CASSIAAGTYEQYF | TGTGCCAGTAGTATAGCAGCAGGGACCTACGAGCAGTACTTC | - | TRBJ2-7 | TRBV19 | -
CASSLTSGRGYEQYF | TGCGCCAGCAGCTTAACTAGCGGGAGAGGATACGAGCAGTACTTC | - | TRBJ2-7 | TRBV5-1 | TRBD2
CASSRSGSEKLFF | TGTGCCAGCAGTAGGAGTGGATCTGAAAAACTGTTTTTT | once | TRBJ1-4 | TRBV27 | -
CASSLKGGHNYGYTF | TGTGCCAGCAGCTTGAAAGGGGGACATAACTATGGCTACACCTTC | - | TRBJ1-2 | TRBV5-4 | -
CATSERGGNEKLFF | TGTGCCACCAGCGAGAGGGGAGGAAATGAAAAACTGTTTTTT | - | TRBJ1-4 | TRBV15 | -
CASSFRSGRGNTIYF | TGTGCCAGCAGCTTTCGTTCAGGGAGGGGAAACACCATATATTTT | - | TRBJ1-3 | TRBV11-2 | -
CSAEDRLEQYF | TGCAGCGCCGAGGACAGATTGGAGCAGTACTTC | few | TRBJ2-7 | TRBV29-1 | -
CASSWSGTGSYEQYF | TGCGCCAGCAGCTGGTCCGGGACAGGATCCTACGAGCAGTACTTC | once | TRBJ2-7 | TRBV5-1 | TRBD1
CATSRGQGDTEAFF | TGTGCCACCAGCAGAGGACAGGGAGACACTGAAGCTTTCTTT | - | TRBJ1-1 | TRBV15 | TRBD1
CSASKPTRRALETQYF | TGCAGTGCTAGTAAACCGACTAGACGGGCCTTAGAGACCCAGTACTTC | - | TRBJ2-5 | TRBV20-1 | -
CASSTRGGNTEAFF | TGTGCCAGCAGCACGAGGGGGGGGAACACTGAAGCTTTCTTT | - | TRBJ1-1 | TRBV11-1 | -
CASSLVPGGNTEAFF | TGTGCCAGCAGCTTAGTGCCAGGGGGGAACACTGAAGCTTTCTTT | - | TRBJ1-1 | TRBV7-8 | TRBD1
CASTLGRNEQYF | TGTGCCAGCACCTTGGGGAGGAACGAGCAGTACTTC | once | TRBJ2-7 | TRBV28 | -
CASSLTSGTKDTQYF | TGTGCCAGCAGTCTCACTAGCGGGACGAAGGATACGCAGTATTTT | once | TRBJ2-3 | TRBV3-1/TRBV3-2 | TRBD2
CASSQGTATEAFF | TGCGCCAGCAGCCAGGGGACAGCTACTGAAGCTTTCTTT | - | TRBJ1-1 | TRBV5-1 | TRBD1
CAWSPGTVEGEKLFF | TGTGCCTGGAGTCCCGGGACAGTCGAGGGTGAAAAACTGTTTTTT | - | TRBJ1-4 | TRBV30 | TRBD1
CSSTPSGNTEAFF | TGCAGCTCCACCCCTTCGGGGAACACTGAAGCTTTCTTT | - | TRBJ1-1 | TRBV29-1 | -
CASSQVGGGQEQGYTF | TGTGCCAGCAGCCAAGTCGGTGGTGGGCAGGAACAAGGCTACACCTTC | - | TRBJ1-2 | TRBV4-2 | -